Each of the 4 T cell receptor beta chains below was sequenced from the same sample in a study of T cells expressing NK-cell markers. TCRdb re-analyzed the 5' RACE reads; it lists each CDR3 protein once, without DNA. The table counts under 500,000 distinct CDR3 sequences; 7.3% lies in the top ten. Sequencing was performed on blood T cells: a sorted CD56 or NKG2C T cell subset, CD4+ or CD8+ T cells, or bulk PBMC T cells (not recorded which). These receptors all stem from a woman aged 18-70 years in good health.

This chain links TRBV5-1 with TRBJ2-1; the TRBD1 assignment by TCRdb is unverifiable without DNA. Germline V gene data show CDR1 as SGHRS and CDR2 as YFSETQ. The CDR3 is made up of 17 amino acids. CDR3 sequence: CASSRTGWERGDNEQFF.

This rearrangement joins TRBV5-1 to TRBJ2-1; TCRdb outputs TRBD2, but without DNA this stays unchecked. CDR3 length: 15 residues. CDR1 is SGHRS, CDR2 YFSETQ, per germline. The CDR3 is CASSGLAGGPSEQFF.

This sequence joins TRBV6-6 and TRBJ1-6; the TRBD1 assignment by TCRdb is unverifiable without DNA. Germline V lookup: CDR1 MNHNY, CDR2 SVGAGI (reference sequence). This CDR3 spans 13 amino acids. The CDR3 protein is CASGGQYNSPLHF.

The gene calls are TRBV28 and TRBJ1-1; TCRdb's assignment of TRBD1 cannot be checked, as there is no DNA. Per germline, CDR1 MDHEN and CDR2 SYDVKM. CDR3 size: 14 residues. Here the CDR3 reads CASPGGGLNTEAFF.